The 32 T cell receptor beta chains listed next were all sequenced from one sample in a study of human T cells and chemical hapten exposure. TCRdb reprocessed the RACE reads via MiXCR and lists one record per CDR3 protein. Seen here are roughly 250,000 distinct CDR3 sequences, about 8.6% observed once, and the top ten hold 2% to 2.5%. The time point was: pre-sensitization, week 0. Treatment noted: therapeutic diphenylcyclopropenone sensitization with weekly scalp DPC. Specimen: whole blood, collected in connection with sensitization to the hapten diphenylcyclopropenone (DPC). The receptors shown here come from a woman aged 40 to 50 with alopecia areata. Some clones in this sample may be carry-over from other donors' samples.

This clonotype was recorded a few times. CDR3 region: CASSRRLAGGFTDTQYF. The CDR3, as DNA: TGTGCCAGCAGCCGAAGACTAGCGGGAGGTTTTACAGATACGCAGTATTTT. The chain carries TRBV3-1 and TRBJ2-3; 13 nucleotides match TRBD2. CDR3 length: 17 residues. The ends lost 4 bases at V and 3 bases at J; junction bases unmatched: 7. From germline, CDR1 is LGHDT and CDR2 YNNKEL (reference sequence).

This clonotype was counted only a few times. The chain joins TRBV7-9 to TRBJ1-2; no firm D call. Germline CDR1 and CDR2: SEHNR and FQNEAQ (reference sequence). Trimming stripped 5 bases from V and 3 bases from J, with 4 bases between. CDR3 length: 11 residues. The CDR3 protein is CASSLDYGYTF. CDR3 DNA: TGTGCCAGCAGCCTAGACTATGGCTACACCTTC.

With respect to this clonotype: A read error may produce the germline difference seen at one junction end. This chain uses TRBV7-9 with TRBJ2-4; TRBD2 matches 9 bases. The CDR3 runs to 11 residues. The germline gives CDR1 SEHNR, CDR2 FQNEAQ (reference sequence). The CDR3 nucleotides read TGTGCCAGCAGCTTAGAAGCTAGCGGGGTCTTC. Encoded protein: CASSLEASGVF.

This clonotype has ten or more counts. The chain links TRBV10-3 to TRBJ2-3; D unclear. The V and J ends lost 5 bases and 5 bases respectively, with 14 bases between them. CDR1 and CDR2 from the germline V gene are ENHRY and SYGVKD. The CDR3 is made up of 14 amino acids. CDR3 in amino acids: CAISPTRVRDTQYF. The CDR3 DNA follows: TGTGCCATCAGTCCGACAAGGGTGCGAGATACGCAGTATTTT.

The chain employs TRBV6-5 and TRBJ1-5; tentative D call: TRBD1 (6 bases). The V end was cut by 4 bases, the J end by 0 bases, with 10 bases between. There are 15 residues in the CDR3. CDR1 is MNHEY and CDR2 is SVGAGI in the germline V gene. CDR3 region: CASSSTQGSNQPQHF. CDR3 sequence (DNA): TGTGCCAGCAGTTCGACACAGGGTAGCAATCAGCCCCAGCATTTT.

The sample holds a few counts of this clonotype. J is TRBJ2-7 and V is TRBV5-1, with 9 bases matching TRBD1. Germline CDR1 SGHRS, CDR2 YFSETQ. V shed 3 bases and J 2 bases; nucleotides not matched to a gene: 15. The CDR3 covers 18 residues. This chain's CDR3 is CASSSLPGTGLNAYEQYF. The DNA of the CDR3 is TGCGCCAGCAGCTCGCTTCCCGGGACAGGGTTAAATGCCTACGAGCAGTACTTC.

The rearrangement joins TRBV6-1 to TRBJ1-5; D not resolved. V was trimmed by 3 bases and J by 0 bases, leaving 12 bases between them. The CDR3 consists of 16 residues. Germline V gene data show CDR1 as MNHNS and CDR2 as SASEGT. The CDR3: CASSDGSGYSNQPQHF. The CDR3 DNA follows: TGTGCCAGCAGTGATGGGTCGGGGTATAGCAATCAGCCCCAGCATTTT.

In its sample, this clonotype was seen many times. The CDR3 sequence is CASSLASRVEAFF. DNA for the CDR3: TGTGCCAGCAGCTTAGCATCCCGAGTCGAAGCTTTCTTT. The rearrangement uses TRBV7-8 and TRBJ1-1; D is undetermined. Trimming took 0 bases from V and 8 from J, leaving 10 bases between them. The germline CDR1 and CDR2 sequences are SGHVS and FQNEAQ. There are 13 residues in the CDR3.

This clonotype was counted only a few times. The chain links TRBV5-1 to TRBJ2-6; D gene uncertain. Trimming removed 2 bases from V and 4 bases from J, with 10 bases in between. The CDR3 covers 15 residues. CDR1 and CDR2 (germline): SGHRS, YFSETQ. The chain's CDR3 is CASSLTYSGANVLTF. In nucleotides, the CDR3 is TGCGCCAGCAGCTTAACGTACAGCGGGGCCAACGTCCTGACTTTC. The whole variable domain, filled in from reference TRBV5-1 and TRBJ2-6, reads KAGVTQTPRYLIKTRGQQVTLSCSPISGHRSVSWYQQTPGQGLQFLFEYFSETQRNKGNFPGRFSGRQFSNSRSEMNVSTLELGDSALYLCASSLTYSGANVLTFGAGSRLTVL.

There are many counts of this clonotype. This sequence joins TRBV15 and TRBJ2-3; 7 positions match TRBD2. CDR1 is LNHNV, CDR2 YYDKDF, per germline (reference sequence). The CDR3 loop spans 16 amino acids. V was pared by 1 base and J by 4 bases, with 8 bases of the junction left unmatched. The DNA of the CDR3 is TGTGCCACCAGCAGAGGTGGGAGGGGCGCTTCAGATACGCAGTATTTT. Translated: CATSRGGRGASDTQYF.

This clonotype was seen repeatedly, ten times or more. The chain joins TRBV20-1 to TRBJ2-5; TRBD2 matches 11 bases. The CDR3 consists of 14 residues. The V gene end was trimmed by 6 bases and the J gene end by 1 base; junction bases not matched to a gene: 4. Germline V gives CDR1 DFQATT, CDR2 SNEGSKA (reference sequence). The CDR3 sequence is CSALTSGVQETQYF. CDR3 nucleotides: TGCAGTGCCCTGACTAGCGGGGTCCAAGAGACCCAGTACTTC.

This clonotype has only a few counts. CDR3 loop: CASSYFPGQEDSLGEELFF. The CDR3 coding sequence is TGTGCCAGCAGTTACTTCCCTGGACAGGAAGACAGTCTCGGGGAAGAGCTGTTTTTT. The chain uses TRBV6-2 or TRBV6-3 and TRBJ2-2; 7 nucleotides agree with TRBD1. The CDR3 is 19 residues long. CDR1 and CDR2 from the germline V gene are MNHEY and SVGEGT. Trimming cost V 1 base and J 11 bases; bases outside gene matches: 22.

The V and J genes are TRBV27 and TRBJ2-7; D remains ambiguous. The CDR3 extends over 11 amino acids. The germline V gene has CDR1 MNHEY and CDR2 SMNVEV (reference sequence). V lost 6 bases to trimming and J lost 10 bases, with 13 bases between them. CDR3 in DNA: TGTGCCAGCAGCGGGCCGAGCAGTCAGTACTTC. It translates to CASSGPSSQYF.

This clonotype was picked up a small number of times. This chain uses TRBV20-1 with TRBJ2-3, with TRBD2 matching over 7 bases. The CDR3 has 14 amino acids. CDR1 DFQATT and CDR2 SNEGSKA come from the germline V gene (reference sequence). The V segment lost 5 bases and the J segment 1 base; nucleotides outside the gene matches: 6. In nucleotides, the CDR3 is TGCAGTGCTCCCTGGGGGGGAGGCACAGATACGCAGTATTTT. Translated: CSAPWGGGTDTQYF.

This clonotype has only a few counts. The chain carries TRBV20-1 and TRBJ1-4; D remains ambiguous. Trimming removed 6 bases at V and 0 bases at J, with 11 bases between. The CDR3 extends over 14 amino acids. Germline CDR1 and CDR2: DFQATT and SNEGSKA (reference sequence). The CDR3 DNA follows: TGCAGTGCGCCGATAGGAACAACTAATGAAAAACTGTTTTTT. It specifies CSAPIGTTNEKLFF.

The chain links TRBV28 to TRBJ1-1; 10 positions agree with TRBD1. CDR3 size: 14 residues. Trimming at V came to 6 bases and at J to 6 bases, leaving 7 bases not matched to a gene. CDR1 is MDHEN, CDR2 SYDVKM, per germline. The DNA for the CDR3 is TGTGCCAGCAGCCTAAGGGACAGGGGAGCTGAAGCTTTCTTT. Its protein product is CASSLRDRGAEAFF.

There are a few counts of this clonotype. The gene calls are TRBV24-1 and TRBJ2-3; D possibly uses TRBD1 or TRBD2 (5 bases each). The CDR3 is 17 residues long. Germline V gene lookup returns CDR1 KGHDR and CDR2 SFDVKD. Trimming took off 9 bases at V and 2 bases at J, with 23 bases between the two ends. CDR3 sequence reads: CATGEGTGRRFTDTQYF. CDR3 coding DNA: TGTGCCACCGGGGAAGGGACGGGCCGAAGATTCACAGATACGCAGTATTTT.

This chain joins TRBV20-1 and TRBJ1-5; tentatively, D is TRBD1 (5 bases). Germline-derived CDR1 and CDR2 are DFQATT and SNEGSKA (reference sequence). This CDR3 spans 14 amino acids. The V end lost 3 bases, the J end lost 4 bases, and 13 bases lay between the germline ends. Written as DNA, the CDR3 is TGCAGTGCTAGGGGGGGACGGGAAAATCAGCCCCAGCATTTT. This translates into CSARGGRENQPQHF.

This clonotype was seen at least ten times. The DNA of the CDR3 is TGTGCCAGCAGCTCGCTTACTTCCGAGAGCTCTGGGGCCAACGTCCTGACTTTC. It is translated as CASSSLTSESSGANVLTF. The rearrangement uses TRBV7-9 and TRBJ2-6; D gene ambiguous. Germline V gives CDR1 SEHNR, CDR2 FQNEAQ (reference sequence). Trimming stripped 4 bases from V and 0 bases from J, with 16 bases between. This CDR3 is 18 amino acids long.

The J gene is TRBJ2-1, the V gene TRBV20-1, with a possible D match to TRBD2 (6 bases). V lost 0 bases to trimming and J lost 0 bases, with 21 bases between them. The length of the CDR3 is 19 residues. Germline loops: CDR1 DFQATT, CDR2 SNEGSKA (reference sequence). CDR3: CSARDRSIWRDFSYNEQFF. The CDR3 DNA follows: TGCAGTGCTAGAGATAGGAGTATTTGGAGGGATTTCTCCTACAATGAGCAGTTCTTC.

This chain uses TRBV18 with TRBJ1-3; maybe TRBD1 (5 bases). Germline CDR1 is KGHSH and CDR2 is LQKENI. The CDR3 runs 16 residues. Trimming stripped 1 base from V and 0 bases from J, with 10 bases between. The DNA of the CDR3 is TGTGCCAGCTCACCACGGGAGGGGAGCTCTGGAAACACCATATATTTT. The encoded protein is CASSPREGSSGNTIYF.

This clonotype was seen ten or more times. The CDR3 is CASSLPPPGTEAFF. The CDR3 coding sequence is TGTGCCAGCAGTTTACCTCCCCCAGGCACTGAAGCTTTCTTT. The chain links TRBV27 to TRBJ1-1; D uncertain. The CDR3 extends over 14 amino acids. V lost 2 bases to trimming and J lost 4 bases, with 11 bases between them. The germline V gene has CDR1 MNHEY and CDR2 SMNVEV (reference sequence).

This chain joins TRBV7-6 and TRBJ2-7; the D gene is possibly TRBD2 (5 bases). The V end lost 5 bases, the J end lost 5 bases, and 19 bases lay between the germline ends. The CDR3 has 15 amino acids. CDR1 and CDR2 (germline): SGHVS, FNYEAQ. The CDR3 region is CASSPAGSGRNEQYF. The CDR3 coding sequence is TGTGCCAGCAGCCCCGCGGGTTCGGGTAGAAACGAGCAGTACTTC.

This clonotype was counted many times. This chain links TRBV12-3 or TRBV12-4 with TRBJ2-5; TRBD2 aligns across 9 bases. The J segment lost 4 bases and the V segment lost 7 bases, leaving 10 bases of the junction unmatched. The CDR3 has 15 amino acids. The DNA for the CDR3 is TGTGCCAGCACCCCCCCCGGGCGGGAGGGAGAGACCCAGTACTTC. This codes for CASTPPGREGETQYF.

The table lists this clonotype with many counts. V usage is TRBV4-2 and J usage is TRBJ2-7; possibly TRBD2 for D (5 bases). Germline CDR1 LGHNA, CDR2 YNFKEQ. The CDR3 has 16 amino acids. V was shortened by 0 bases and J by 0 bases, with 12 bases between the two germline ends. CDR3 in amino acids: CASSQDASGSSYEQYF. The CDR3, as DNA: TGTGCCAGCAGCCAAGATGCCAGCGGAAGCTCCTACGAGCAGTACTTC.

This sequence joins TRBV11-2 and TRBJ2-2; D is unclear. The CDR3 covers 13 residues. Germline CDR1 and CDR2: SGHAT and FQNNGV. Trimming removed 0 bases at V and 8 bases at J, with 7 bases between. CDR3 protein: CASSLDRLGELFF. The DNA for the CDR3 is TGTGCCAGCAGCTTAGATCGACTGGGGGAGCTGTTTTTT.

This chain links TRBV10-3 with TRBJ1-5; D is perhaps TRBD1 (5 bases). This CDR3 region has 15 residues. The V gene's germline CDR1 is ENHRY and CDR2 SYGVKD. V was pared by 3 bases and J by 1 base, with 10 bases between. Here the CDR3 reads CAISDRDPSNQPQHF. The CDR3 nucleotides are TGTGCCATCAGTGACAGGGATCCCAGCAATCAGCCCCAGCATTTT.

This clonotype appeared many times. This chain links TRBV5-1 with TRBJ1-4; TRBD1 agrees at 7 bases. The CDR3 is 14 residues long. J gave up 5 bases and V 7 bases, and 8 bases lay outside the gene matches. Germline CDR1 reads SGHRS; CDR2 reads YFSETQ. DNA for the CDR3: TGCGCCAGCGGACGGGACAGCTTAAATGAAAAACTGTTTTTT. The encoded protein is CASGRDSLNEKLFF.

This clonotype appeared a few times. This chain uses TRBV15 with TRBJ1-1; TRBD1 matches 7 bases. The V gene end was trimmed by 1 base and the J gene end by 2 bases; junction bases not matched to a gene: 7. Germline-derived CDR1 and CDR2 are LNHNV and YYDKDF (reference sequence). There are 16 residues in the CDR3. CDR3 region: CATSRGQGGFNTEAFF. The CDR3 region has the DNA TGTGCCACCAGCAGAGGACAGGGAGGATTTAACACTGAAGCTTTCTTT.

The chain links TRBV6-2 or TRBV6-3 to TRBJ1-5, with D possibly matching TRBD1 (5 bases). V lost 6 bases to trimming and J lost 3 bases, with 9 bases between them. The germline V gene encodes CDR1 MNHEY and CDR2 SVGEGT. CDR3 length: 13 residues. The DNA for the CDR3 is TGTGCCAGCAGCCGACAGCCCAATCAGCCCCAGCATTTT. Protein product: CASSRQPNQPQHF.

This clonotype was detected a few times. The V and J genes are TRBV6-6 and TRBJ2-7; tentative D call: TRBD2 (7 bases). CDR1 is MNHNY, CDR2 SVGAGI, per germline (reference sequence). This CDR3 contains 14 residues. Deletions cut 2 bases from V and 2 bases from J, with 10 bases between. The CDR3 protein is CASSYEGGPYEQYF. The CDR3 nucleotides are TGTGCCAGCAGTTACGAGGGGGGGCCCTACGAGCAGTACTTC.

This clonotype was picked up many times. The rearrangement links TRBV7-2 to TRBJ1-2, with 8 positions matching TRBD1. With 4 bases clipped from V and 4 bases from J, the junction kept 2 bases outside the gene matches. Germline V lookup: CDR1 SGHTA, CDR2 FQGNSA. The CDR3 is 13 amino acids. The CDR3 is CASSSGGGYGYTF. CDR3 bases: TGTGCCAGCAGCTCAGGGGGCGGCTATGGCTACACCTTC.